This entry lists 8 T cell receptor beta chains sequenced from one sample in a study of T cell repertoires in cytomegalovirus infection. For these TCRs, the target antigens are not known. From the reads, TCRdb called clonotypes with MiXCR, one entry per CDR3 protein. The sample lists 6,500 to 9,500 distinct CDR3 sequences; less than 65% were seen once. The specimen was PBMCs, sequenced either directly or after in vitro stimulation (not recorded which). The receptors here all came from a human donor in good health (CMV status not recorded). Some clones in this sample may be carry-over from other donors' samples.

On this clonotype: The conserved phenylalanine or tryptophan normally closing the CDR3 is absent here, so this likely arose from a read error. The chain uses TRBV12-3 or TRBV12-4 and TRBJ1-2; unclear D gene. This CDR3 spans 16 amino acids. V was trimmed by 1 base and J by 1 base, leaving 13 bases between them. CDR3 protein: CASSLEYEGCNYGYTL. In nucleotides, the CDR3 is TGTGCCAGCAGTTTAGAATACGAGGGCTGTAACTATGGCTACACCTTA.

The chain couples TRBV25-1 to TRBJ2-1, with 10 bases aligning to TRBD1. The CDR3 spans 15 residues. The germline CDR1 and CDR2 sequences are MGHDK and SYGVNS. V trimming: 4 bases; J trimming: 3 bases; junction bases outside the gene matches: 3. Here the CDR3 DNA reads TGTGCCAGCAGTGTAGGGACAGGGGACTACAATGAGCAGTTCTTC. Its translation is CASSVGTGDYNEQFF.

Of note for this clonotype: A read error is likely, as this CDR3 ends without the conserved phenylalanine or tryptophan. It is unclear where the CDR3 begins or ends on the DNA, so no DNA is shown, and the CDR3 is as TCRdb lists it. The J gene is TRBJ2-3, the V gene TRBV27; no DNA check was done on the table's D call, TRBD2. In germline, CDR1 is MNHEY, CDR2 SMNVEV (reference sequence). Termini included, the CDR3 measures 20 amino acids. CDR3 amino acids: CASSLSSVLSGGLSTETQSC.

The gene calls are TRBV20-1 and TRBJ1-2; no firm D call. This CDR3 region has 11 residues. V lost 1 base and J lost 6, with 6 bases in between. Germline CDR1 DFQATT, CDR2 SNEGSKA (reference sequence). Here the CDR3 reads CSARGLHGYTF. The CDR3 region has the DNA TGCAGTGCTAGAGGACTACATGGCTACACCTTC.

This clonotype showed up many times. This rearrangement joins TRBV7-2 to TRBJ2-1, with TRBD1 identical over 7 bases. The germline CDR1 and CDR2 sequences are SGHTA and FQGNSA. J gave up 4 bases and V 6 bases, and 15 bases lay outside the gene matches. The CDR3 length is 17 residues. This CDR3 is CASRAKNRDRAYNEQFF. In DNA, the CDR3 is TGTGCCAGCAGAGCTAAAAACCGGGACAGAGCATACAATGAGCAGTTCTTC.

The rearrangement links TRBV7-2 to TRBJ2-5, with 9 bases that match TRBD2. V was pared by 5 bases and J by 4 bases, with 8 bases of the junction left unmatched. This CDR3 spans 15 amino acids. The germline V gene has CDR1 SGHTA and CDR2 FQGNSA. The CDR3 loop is CASSVAGGPVETQYF. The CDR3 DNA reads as TGTGCCAGCAGCGTCGCGGGAGGGCCTGTAGAGACCCAGTACTTC.

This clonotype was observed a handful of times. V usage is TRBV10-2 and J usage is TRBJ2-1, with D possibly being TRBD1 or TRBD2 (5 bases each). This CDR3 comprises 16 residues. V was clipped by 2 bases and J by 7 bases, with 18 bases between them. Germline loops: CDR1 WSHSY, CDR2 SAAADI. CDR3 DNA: TGCGCCAGCAGTGAGCCCTCATCCGGGACGTATAATGAGCAGTTCTTC. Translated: CASSEPSSGTYNEQFF.

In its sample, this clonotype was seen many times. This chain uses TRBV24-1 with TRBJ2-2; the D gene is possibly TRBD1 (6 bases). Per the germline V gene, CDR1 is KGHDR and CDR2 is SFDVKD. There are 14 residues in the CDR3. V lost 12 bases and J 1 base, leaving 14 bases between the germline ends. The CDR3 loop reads CAAGPGQNTGELFF. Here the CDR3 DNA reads TGTGCCGCGGGCCCGGGACAGAACACCGGGGAGCTGTTTTTT.